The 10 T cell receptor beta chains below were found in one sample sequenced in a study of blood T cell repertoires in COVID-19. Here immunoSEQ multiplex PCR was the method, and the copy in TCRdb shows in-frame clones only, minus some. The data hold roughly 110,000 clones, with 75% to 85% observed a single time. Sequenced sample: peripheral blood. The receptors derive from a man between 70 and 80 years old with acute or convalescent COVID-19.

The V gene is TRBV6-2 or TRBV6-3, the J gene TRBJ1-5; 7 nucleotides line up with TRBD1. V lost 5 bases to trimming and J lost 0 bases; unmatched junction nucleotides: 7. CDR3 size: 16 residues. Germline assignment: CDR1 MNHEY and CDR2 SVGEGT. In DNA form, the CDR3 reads TGTGCCAGCAGTCAGGGGGTAAGGGGTAGCAATCAGCCCCAGCATTTT. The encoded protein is CASSQGVRGSNQPQHF.

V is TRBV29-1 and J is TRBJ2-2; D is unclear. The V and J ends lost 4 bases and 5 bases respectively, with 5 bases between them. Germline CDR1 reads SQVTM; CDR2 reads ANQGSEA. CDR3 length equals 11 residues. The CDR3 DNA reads TGCAGCGTTGGGCAGACCGGGGAGCTGTTTTTT. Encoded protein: CSVGQTGELFF.

The CDR3 is CASSTSPFGQGAVGEQYF. The CDR3 DNA reads as TGTGCCAGCTCGACTTCGCCCTTCGGGCAGGGGGCTGTGGGAGAGCAGTACTTC. J is TRBJ2-7 and V is TRBV18; the match to TRBD1 covers 8 bases. The CDR3 loop spans 18 amino acids. Unmatched junction bases numbered 23, after V lost 6 bases and J lost 7 bases. The germline gives CDR1 KGHSH, CDR2 LQKENI.

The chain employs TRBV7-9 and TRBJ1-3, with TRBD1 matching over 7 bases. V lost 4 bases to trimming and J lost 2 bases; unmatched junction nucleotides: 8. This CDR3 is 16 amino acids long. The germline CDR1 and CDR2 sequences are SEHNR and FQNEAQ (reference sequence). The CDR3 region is CASSSYRGKTGNTIYF. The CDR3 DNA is TGTGCCAGCAGCTCTTACAGGGGAAAAACTGGAAACACCATATATTTT.

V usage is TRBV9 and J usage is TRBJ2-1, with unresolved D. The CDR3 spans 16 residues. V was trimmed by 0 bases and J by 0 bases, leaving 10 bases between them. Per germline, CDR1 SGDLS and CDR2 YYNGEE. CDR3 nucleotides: TGTGCCAGCAGCGTAGAGCAGGCAAGCTCCTACAATGAGCAGTTCTTC. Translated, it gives CASSVEQASSYNEQFF.

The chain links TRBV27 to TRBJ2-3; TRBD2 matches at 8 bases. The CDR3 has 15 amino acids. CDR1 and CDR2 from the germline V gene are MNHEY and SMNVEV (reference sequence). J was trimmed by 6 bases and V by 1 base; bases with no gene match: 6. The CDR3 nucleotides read TGTGCCAGCAGTTTATATAGCGGGATTTCGGATACGCAGTATTTT. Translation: CASSLYSGISDTQYF.

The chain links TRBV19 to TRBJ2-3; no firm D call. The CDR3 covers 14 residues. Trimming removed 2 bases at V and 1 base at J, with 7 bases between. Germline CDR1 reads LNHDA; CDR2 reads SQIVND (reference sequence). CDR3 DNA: TGTGCCAGTAGTATAACCCTAGGCACAGATACGCAGTATTTT. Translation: CASSITLGTDTQYF.

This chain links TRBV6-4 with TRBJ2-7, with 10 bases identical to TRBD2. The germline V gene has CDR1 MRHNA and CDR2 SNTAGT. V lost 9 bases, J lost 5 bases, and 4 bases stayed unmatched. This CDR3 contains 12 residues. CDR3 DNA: TGTGCCAGTCCTAGCGGGAGTCACGAGCAGTACTTC. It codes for CASPSGSHEQYF.

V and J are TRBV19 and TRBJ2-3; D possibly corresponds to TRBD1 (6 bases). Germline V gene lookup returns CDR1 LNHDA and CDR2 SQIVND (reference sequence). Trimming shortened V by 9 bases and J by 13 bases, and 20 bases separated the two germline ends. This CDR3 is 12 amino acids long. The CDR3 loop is CARIGRANREYF. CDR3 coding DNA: TGTGCCAGAATCGGGCGGGCTAACAGGGAGTATTTT. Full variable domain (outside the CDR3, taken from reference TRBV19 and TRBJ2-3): DGGITQSPKYLFRKEGQNVTLSCEQNLNHDAMYWYRQDPGQGLRLIYYSQIVNDFQKGDIAEGYSVSREKKESFPLTVTSAQKNPTAFYLCARIGRANREYFGPGTRLTVL.

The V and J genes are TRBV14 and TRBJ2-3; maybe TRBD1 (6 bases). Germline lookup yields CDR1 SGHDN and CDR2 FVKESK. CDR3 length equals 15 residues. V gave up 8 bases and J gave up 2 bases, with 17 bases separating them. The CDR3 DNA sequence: TGTGCCAGCGGACGACAGGCAACCCTCACAGATACGCAGTATTTT. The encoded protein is CASGRQATLTDTQYF.